This T cell receptor (beta chain) came from a study of T cell responses to AZD1222 COVID-19 vaccine. General study results and limits: Most donors were white British, females outnumbered males, and clonal diversity was possibly underestimated. Within unmutated variant regions lay the reported targets of nearly half of spike-specific TCRs. Every sample of the repertoires postdated the peak T cell response. Seropositive AZD1222 recipients at baseline numbered only five or six.

Assay used: immunoSEQ multiplex PCR; TCRdb lists only in-frame clones, some missing. The sample includes 150,000 to 200,000 clones, approximately 90% of them seen just once. The ends lost 6 bases at V and 1 base at J; junction bases unmatched: 6. The germline V gene has CDR1 ENHRY and CDR2 SYGVKD. The CDR3 totals 15 residues. Concerning this clone: What it recognizes is unknown.

The TCR sequence derives from an adult in good health. Sequenced material: peripheral blood, taken on day 0 of AZD1222 vaccination. The chain links TRBV10-3 to TRBJ1-1; 9 nucleotides line up with TRBD1. This CDR3 reads CAIRGGTGPNTEAFF. Here the CDR3 DNA reads TGTGCCATCAGGGGGGGGACAGGGCCGAACACTGAAGCTTTCTTT.